This T cell receptor beta chain was profiled in a study of cytomegalovirus exposure and HLA in healthy donors. Study observations and caveats: An analysis done earlier found most TCR beta V segments productive about 90% or about 30% of the time. The authors later found HLA-associated TCR beta chains more clonally expanded than equally common others. For most subjects, TCR beta sequences were reported to predict HLA-A and HLA-B alleles with accuracy.

In regard to this clone: The antigen remains unidentified.

Use of 60 Vbeta and 13 Jbeta primers characterized the PCR. Profiling relied on immunoSEQ multiplex PCR, and the TCRdb table lists in-frame clones only, not all of them. The sample yields some 140,000 clones, around 79% seen once. Germline V gene data show CDR1 as MDHEN and CDR2 as SYDVKM. V was pared by 9 bases and J by 1 base, with 11 bases between. The CDR3 has 13 residues. The chain uses TRBV28 and TRBJ2-3, with D unclear. The sequence was obtained from a man in his thirties or forties in good health and CMV-seropositive. Material for sequencing was PBMCs. CDR3 protein: CASAAFGTDTQYF. CDR3 bases: TGTGCCAGTGCGGCCTTCGGCACAGATACGCAGTATTTT.